The 26 T cell receptor beta chains below were found in one sample sequenced in a study of T cell changes during pregnancy in multiple sclerosis. TCRdb's copy holds only in-frame clones and misses some; the assay was immunoSEQ multiplex PCR. The table lists approximately 100,000 clones, approximately 94% of them singletons. The specimen comprised peripheral blood, sampled before pregnancy. The receptors were sampled from a female donor with multiple sclerosis, enrolled in a pregnancy study.

This clone was seen just once. The chain links TRBV11-2 to TRBJ2-3, with D tentatively TRBD2 (6 bases). V dropped 5 bases and J dropped 8 bases, with 17 bases sitting between them. Germline CDR1 SGHAT, CDR2 FQNNGV. There are 14 residues in the CDR3. This chain's CDR3 is CASSPIASEGTQYF. CDR3 DNA sequence: TGTGCCAGCAGCCCCATAGCTAGCGAGGGTACGCAGTATTTT.

This chain uses TRBV2 with TRBJ2-1, with a weak D call TRBD1 (6 bases). Germline loops: CDR1 SNHLY, CDR2 FYNNEI. This CDR3 has 13 amino acids. Trimming left V 6 bases short and J 7 bases short, with 13 bases between. CDR3 nucleotide sequence: TGTGCCAGCAGCCGAACAGGGAAAAATGAGCAGTTCTTC. Translated: CASSRTGKNEQFF.

The chain combines TRBV7-6 with TRBJ1-1; a possible D gene is TRBD1 (6 bases). V lost 5 bases and J 11 bases, leaving 18 bases between the germline ends. Per germline, CDR1 SGHVS and CDR2 FNYEAQ. The CDR3 contains 13 residues. The CDR3 is CASSTYRARGAFF. The CDR3 nucleotides read TGTGCCAGCAGCACCTACAGGGCCCGCGGTGCTTTCTTT.

A word on this clone: An end of the junction differs from the germline gene, which may be a read error. The CDR3 DNA reads TGTGCCAGCAGCGTAGGATTCGCGGGGGTGACCTTT. It specifies CASSVGFAGVTF. The V gene is TRBV9, the J gene TRBJ2-3; 7 bases fit TRBD2. CDR3 size: 12 residues. From germline, CDR1 is SGDLS and CDR2 YYNGEE.

The chain joins TRBV6-1 to TRBJ2-2, with 9 bases matching TRBD2. From germline, CDR1 is MNHNS and CDR2 SASEGT. This CDR3 spans 16 amino acids. Germline trimming cut 1 base from V and 11 bases from J; bases unmatched to any gene: 11. The CDR3: CASSEEGLALVGELFF. The CDR3 bases are TGTGCCAGCAGTGAAGAAGGACTAGCGCTCGTGGGCGAGCTGTTTTTT.

The chain couples TRBV27 to TRBJ2-2; a possible D gene is TRBD1 (5 bases). The CDR3 spans 14 residues. Germline V gives CDR1 MNHEY, CDR2 SMNVEV (reference sequence). V was trimmed by 3 bases and J by 4 bases, leaving 9 bases between them. The CDR3 nucleotides read TGTGCCAGCAGTTTTCAGGGAAGCACCGGGGAGCTGTTTTTT. Protein: CASSFQGSTGELFF.

The chain uses TRBV28 and TRBJ2-7, with D hard to call. The CDR3 consists of 11 residues. V dropped 5 bases and J dropped 3 bases, with 5 bases sitting between them. In germline, CDR1 is MDHEN, CDR2 SYDVKM. The DNA of the CDR3 is TGTGCCAGCAGTGCGGACTACGAGCAGTACTTC. Translation: CASSADYEQYF.

V and J are TRBV5-4 and TRBJ2-2; 11 bases match TRBD1. Germline CDR1 and CDR2: SGHNT and YYREEE (reference sequence). V was pared by 5 bases and J by 3 bases, with 15 bases of the junction left unmatched. The CDR3 spans 19 residues. The CDR3 sequence is CASRTGTGGSAGDTGELFF. Written as DNA, the CDR3 is TGTGCCAGCAGGACCGGGACAGGGGGGTCGGCGGGAGACACCGGGGAGCTGTTTTTT.

The genes are TRBV28 and TRBJ1-4; D gene ambiguous. The germline V gene has CDR1 MDHEN and CDR2 SYDVKM. Trimming pared 0 bases from V and 8 bases from J, leaving 10 bases between. The CDR3 contains 14 residues. CDR3 DNA: TGTGCCAGCAGTTTATGGGCAGGTTGGGAAAAACTGTTTTTT. Its protein product is CASSLWAGWEKLFF.

The V call is TRBV18, the J call TRBJ1-1; D is unclear. Germline CDR1 and CDR2: KGHSH and LQKENI. V lost 1 base and J 2 bases, leaving 8 bases between the germline ends. CDR3 length equals 14 residues. CDR3 in DNA: TGTGCCAGCTCACCACGGCCGGGAAACACTGAAGCTTTCTTT. It is translated as CASSPRPGNTEAFF.

V is TRBV10-2 and J is TRBJ1-5; the match to TRBD1 covers 9 bases. Germline V gene data show CDR1 as WSHSY and CDR2 as SAAADI. The CDR3 extends over 16 amino acids. After removal of 6 bases from V and 7 bases from J, the junction contained 13 bases not matched to a gene. The CDR3 protein is CASSDTGTGSQQPQHF. CDR3 coding DNA: TGCGCCAGCAGCGATACCGGGACAGGGTCACAGCAGCCCCAGCATTTT.

The CDR3: CASSVTTSGVGEQYF. CDR3 coding DNA: TGTGCCAGCAGCGTTACGACGTCGGGAGTGGGTGAGCAGTACTTC. V gene TRBV11-2 combines with J gene TRBJ2-7, with a tentative D call TRBD2 (6 bases). The germline CDR1 and CDR2 sequences are SGHAT and FQNNGV. With 5 bases removed from V and 7 bases from J, the gap between germline ends came to 21 bases. The CDR3 has 15 amino acids.

This chain uses TRBV7-8 with TRBJ2-3; 7 positions match TRBD2. This CDR3 region has 14 residues. Germline V gene lookup returns CDR1 SGHVS and CDR2 FQNEAQ. J gave up 2 bases and V 5 bases, and 4 bases lay outside the gene matches. CDR3 nucleotides: TGTGCCAGCAGCGTCCGGGACTACACAGATACGCAGTATTTT. Translating gives CASSVRDYTDTQYF.

The rearrangement uses TRBV30 and TRBJ2-7; 7 positions match TRBD2. The CDR3 spans 15 residues. In germline, CDR1 is GTSNPN, CDR2 SVGIG (reference sequence). J was trimmed by 0 bases and V by 0 bases; bases with no gene match: 5. The CDR3 reads CAWSVQAGDSYEQYF. The DNA of the CDR3 is TGTGCCTGGAGTGTTCAGGCGGGGGACTCCTACGAGCAGTACTTC.

This clone was seen a few times. CDR3 loop: CASSPWGGTDTQYF. The CDR3 bases are TGTGCCAGCAGCCCCTGGGGGGGCACAGATACGCAGTATTTT. The V and J genes are TRBV27 and TRBJ2-3, with D maybe TRBD2 (6 bases). Germline CDR1 is MNHEY and CDR2 is SMNVEV (reference sequence). CDR3 length: 14 residues. The V end lost 6 bases, the J end lost 1 base, and 11 bases lay between the germline ends.

The chain employs TRBV4-3 and TRBJ2-3, with 7 nucleotides matching TRBD1. CDR1 is LGHNA, CDR2 YSLEER, per germline. Trimming removed 2 bases from V and 4 bases from J; junction bases left unmatched: 3. The CDR3 contains 14 residues. CDR3 DNA sequence: TGCGCCAGCAGCCAACGACAGGGATCAGATACGCAGTATTTT. Its translation: CASSQRQGSDTQYF.

This clone was detected only a few times. The V call is TRBV6-5, the J call TRBJ1-5; TRBD1 agrees at 7 bases. V lost 5 bases and J lost 3; bases outside the gene matches: 7. There are 15 residues in the CDR3. Germline V gene data show CDR1 as MNHEY and CDR2 as SVGAGI. The CDR3 DNA sequence: TGTGCCAGCAGTCCCGACAGGGCTAACAATCAGCCCCAGCATTTT. Protein: CASSPDRANNQPQHF.

The chain combines TRBV2 with TRBJ2-7, with 10 nucleotides matching TRBD1. The CDR3 is 13 residues long. CDR1 and CDR2 from the germline V gene are SNHLY and FYNNEI. V dropped 7 bases and J dropped 3; count of bases not matched to a gene: 3. This CDR3 reads CASTGTGVYEQYF. For the CDR3, the DNA is TGTGCCAGCACCGGGACAGGGGTCTACGAGCAGTACTTC.

The chain uses TRBV19 and TRBJ2-3; 10 bases line up with TRBD2. This CDR3 spans 16 amino acids. Germline CDR1 and CDR2: LNHDA and SQIVND (reference sequence). J gave up 4 bases and V 3 bases, and 7 bases lay outside the gene matches. The DNA of the CDR3 is TGTGCCAGTAGTATGCGGCTAGCGGGAGCAGCAGATACGCAGTATTTT. Amino acid sequence: CASSMRLAGAADTQYF.

The chain has TRBV7-8 and TRBJ2-7; 7 bases line up with TRBD1. CDR3 length equals 15 residues. From germline, CDR1 is SGHVS and CDR2 FQNEAQ. J gave up 6 bases and V 3 bases, and 11 bases lay outside the gene matches. In DNA form, the CDR3 reads TGTGCCAGCAGCTTCAGACAGGGTCTCGAATCCGAGCAGTACTTC. It specifies CASSFRQGLESEQYF.

The chain links TRBV29-1 to TRBJ2-1, with a possible D match to TRBD2 (6 bases). CDR3 size: 12 residues. Trimming took off 6 bases at V and 3 bases at J, with 9 bases between the two ends. Germline V gene data show CDR1 as SQVTM and CDR2 as ANQGSEA. CDR3 DNA: TGCAGCGTCGGGACTGGCTACAATGAGCAGTTCTTC. It specifies CSVGTGYNEQFF.

This chain uses TRBV27 with TRBJ1-1, with 7 nucleotides matching TRBD1. The J segment lost 5 bases and the V segment lost 5 bases, leaving 5 bases of the junction unmatched. Germline V gene lookup returns CDR1 MNHEY and CDR2 SMNVEV (reference sequence). The CDR3 consists of 13 residues. The chain's CDR3 is CASSTGVGTEAFF. DNA of the CDR3: TGTGCCAGCAGTACAGGGGTAGGGACTGAAGCTTTCTTT.

The chain joins TRBV11-2 to TRBJ2-2, with 8 bases lining up with TRBD1. Germline CDR1 SGHAT, CDR2 FQNNGV. The CDR3 covers 16 residues. Losses at the gene ends were 5 bases for V and 5 bases for J; bases not matched to a gene: 10. CDR3 sequence: CASSPGQAMGTGELFF. The CDR3 coding sequence is TGTGCCAGCAGCCCGGGACAGGCCATGGGGACCGGGGAGCTGTTTTTT.

This clone appeared once. The J gene is TRBJ1-1, the V gene TRBV18, with 10 bases identical to TRBD1. Unmatched junction bases numbered 9, after V lost 4 bases and J lost 1 base. Germline CDR1 reads KGHSH; CDR2 reads LQKENI. The CDR3 has 17 amino acids. The CDR3 coding sequence is TGTGCCAGCTCACTGTCGGGACAGGGGATAAGGAACACTGAAGCTTTCTTT. Its protein is CASSLSGQGIRNTEAFF.

The CDR3 reads CASSLGGTAKTQYF. CDR3 in DNA: TGTGCCAGCAGTTTAGGGGGGACGGCGAAGACCCAGTACTTC. The chain recombines TRBV27 with TRBJ2-5; D is perhaps TRBD2 (6 bases). CDR1 and CDR2 from the germline V gene are MNHEY and SMNVEV (reference sequence). The length of the CDR3 is 14 residues. With 2 bases removed from V and 6 bases from J, the gap between germline ends came to 13 bases.

The chain recombines TRBV6-1 with TRBJ2-5; 10 bases are a match to TRBD2. Trimming cost V 5 bases and J 5 bases; bases outside gene matches: 8. Germline values: CDR1 MNHNS, CDR2 SASEGT. The CDR3 spans 15 residues. The CDR3 bases are TGTGCCAGCAGTACATTAGCGGGGGGCGGGGAGACCCAGTACTTC. This sequence encodes CASSTLAGGGETQYF.